This is a list of T cell receptor beta chains from one sample in a study of OX40 agonist ivuxolimab in advanced cancers. Data came from immunoSEQ multiplex PCR; TCRdb stores just in-frame clones and leaves some out. The sample lists around 110,000 clones, just over 90% occurring once. The sample was CD4+ or CD8+ T cells sorted from blood, taken in a trial of the OX40 agonist ivuxolimab. The origin of the receptors is an adult with an advanced solid tumor such as melanoma, head and neck, liver or kidney cancer. The conserved cysteine and the conserved F or W are not part of the CDR3 here. Clone size is shown for a subset of rows, as once, few, many or a class of expanded clone.

>TRBJ1-2|TRBV28|once
AGRNRNYGYT
>TRBJ2-1|TRBV7-9|-
ASGGVGEQF
>TRBJ2-7|TRBV4-3|-
ASSPQRQSYEQY
>TRBJ2-3|TRBV5-6|-
ASSRRVGGGDTQY
>TRBJ1-6|TRBV6-5|few
ASSLGINSPLH
>TRBJ2-7|TRBV11-2|-
ASSWTSGQEQY
>TRBJ2-1|TRBV5-1|-
ASSFSISYNEQF
>TRBJ2-3|TRBV14|-
ASSYRQGRTDTQY
>TRBJ2-1|TRBV7-2|-
ASSFRAQQGRGEQF
>TRBJ1-5|TRBV28|-
ASCSGGRSNQPQH
>TRBJ1-2|TRBV4-3|-
ASSQLRGGYGYT
>TRBJ2-7|TRBV7-8|-
ASSLEGTVKTYEQY
>TRBJ2-2|TRBV29-1|once
SHDGGANTGELF
>TRBJ2-3|TRBV4-2|-
ASSQLAGGSTDTQY
>TRBJ2-5|TRBV2|-
ASNIADLQETQY
>TRBJ2-3|TRBV27|-
ASSSILGGPDTQY
>TRBJ1-5|TRBV19|-
ASSMPQGGAQPQH
>TRBJ2-6|TRBV2|-
ATQGGGANVLT
>TRBJ2-7|TRBV7-2|once
ASSLAGQGAEEQY
>TRBJ2-5|TRBV9|once
ASTKGLAAQETQY
>TRBJ1-1|TRBV10-3|-
ATSHGNTEAF
>TRBJ1-2|TRBV28|-
ASSLAGSGYT
>TRBJ2-1|TRBV10-3|-
AITEAPNNEQF
>-|TRBV28|-
ATSGPGDSSYEQY
>TRBJ1-5|TRBV4-1|-
ASSGSSPQNQPQH
>TRBJ1-2|TRBV19|-
ASSASGGTNYGYT
>TRBJ1-2|TRBV20-1|-
SAWTDYGYT
>TRBJ2-5|TRBV7-9|-
ASSLGQVLQETQY
>TRBJ2-3|TRBV7-8|-
ASSLVPSQDTQY
>TRBJ2-3|TRBV6-5|-
ASSYSAGGPKDTQY
>TRBJ2-7|TRBV7-2|-
ASSLGNSYEQY
>TRBJ2-6|TRBV27|-
ASSLFGTALHPGANVLT
>TRBJ1-1|TRBV18|few
ASSPPHTKNTEAF
>TRBJ1-5|TRBV5-6|-
ASSLVDRPEPQH
>TRBJ1-5|TRBV6-6|few
ASSDPQPQH
>TRBJ2-7|TRBV7-7|-
ASSLRAGNSYEQY
>TRBJ2-4|TRBV6-1|-
ASSATGGNIQY
>TRBJ2-7|TRBV29-1|-
SDLQESSYEQY
>TRBJ2-7|TRBV6-1|-
ASSRFSYEQY
>TRBJ1-6|TRBV7-2|-
ASSYNSPLH
>TRBJ2-7|TRBV5-1|-
ASPPRGGPYEQY
>TRBJ2-1|TRBV5-1|-
ASSLVSNEQF
>TRBJ1-5|TRBV7-2|once
ASSLIGVNQPQH
>TRBJ1-3|TRBV30|-
ARQNSGNTIY